Each of the 10 T cell receptor beta chains below was sequenced from the same sample in a study of cytomegalovirus exposure and HLA in healthy donors. PCR used 60 Vbeta primers and 13 Jbeta primers. Generated by immunoSEQ multiplex PCR, the TCRdb table keeps only in-frame clones and is missing some. The table lists 160,000 or so clones, roughly 80% of them singletons. The material sequenced was PBMCs. These TCRs come from a woman in her 30s in good health and CMV-seropositive.

The J gene is TRBJ1-1, the V gene TRBV9, with TRBD1 as a possible D gene (6 bases). Germline V gives CDR1 SGDLS, CDR2 YYNGEE. CDR3 size: 16 residues. V shed 2 bases and J shed 2 bases, with 16 bases lying between them. This CDR3 is CASSVGGGVYNTEAFF. The CDR3 bases are TGTGCCAGCAGCGTGGGAGGGGGGGTATATAACACTGAAGCTTTCTTT.

This clone was detected a few times. The J gene is TRBJ2-3, the V gene TRBV2, with 10 bases identical to TRBD2. The CDR3 length is 16 residues. Germline-derived CDR1 and CDR2 are SNHLY and FYNNEI. The junction had 4 bases not matched to a gene; V was cut back by 2 bases and J by 2 bases. CDR3 residues: CASSEWTSGHTDTQYF. The CDR3 DNA reads TGTGCCAGCAGTGAATGGACTAGCGGACACACAGATACGCAGTATTTT.

The V and J genes are TRBV5-1 and TRBJ1-1, with 9 bases matching TRBD1. Looked up from germline, CDR1 is SGHRS and CDR2 is YFSETQ. CDR3 size: 15 residues. V dropped 2 bases and J dropped 5; count of bases not matched to a gene: 7. CDR3 amino acids: CASSFRTGAGTEAFF. The DNA for the CDR3 is TGCGCCAGCAGCTTTAGGACAGGGGCAGGAACTGAAGCTTTCTTT.

This rearrangement joins TRBV5-1 to TRBJ1-6; 8 nucleotides agree with TRBD1. CDR1 is SGHRS, CDR2 YFSETQ, per germline. Trimming took 0 bases from V and 3 from J; bases not matched to a gene: 5. The CDR3 contains 17 residues. CDR3 bases: TGCGCCAGCAGCTTGGAGACAGGGGAAGGCTATAATTCACCCCTCCACTTT. Residues: CASSLETGEGYNSPLHF.

This clone was seen more than once but under ten times. The gene calls are TRBV5-6 and TRBJ2-2; D is possibly TRBD1 (5 bases). Germline assignment: CDR1 SGHDT and CDR2 YYEEEE. The CDR3 totals 16 residues. Trimming left V 4 bases short and J 4 bases short, with 17 bases between. Here the CDR3 DNA reads TGTGCCAGCAGCAGGGGTGCTGCCTCGGGCACCGGGGAGCTGTTTTTT. Encoded protein: CASSRGAASGTGELFF.

This clone was seen just once. J is TRBJ1-4 and V is TRBV5-8; D not certain. This CDR3 is 13 amino acids long. Per the germline V gene, CDR1 is SGHTS and CDR2 is YDEGEE. Trimming shortened V by 2 bases and J by 5 bases, and 7 bases separated the two germline ends. The CDR3 sequence is CASSLQVNEKLFF. CDR3 in DNA: TGTGCCAGCAGCTTACAAGTAAATGAAAAACTGTTTTTT.

The count of this clone is one. This rearrangement joins TRBV4-3 to TRBJ2-7; D possibly corresponds to TRBD2 (7 bases). The CDR3 spans 13 residues. V lost 11 bases, J lost 3 bases, and 17 bases lay in between. CDR1 is LGHNA and CDR2 is YSLEER in the germline V gene. CDR3: CAREDSYFYEQYF. CDR3 bases: TGCGCCCGGGAGGACAGCTATTTCTACGAGCAGTACTTC.

The chain combines TRBV27 with TRBJ2-3; 14 nucleotides line up with TRBD2. Germline-derived CDR1 and CDR2 are MNHEY and SMNVEV (reference sequence). The CDR3 extends over 15 amino acids. With V trimmed by 5 bases and J by 3 bases, 1 base remained unmatched. The CDR3 DNA is TGTGCCAGCAGTCGGACTAGCGGGGGGACAGATACGCAGTATTTT. This translates into CASSRTSGGTDTQYF.

With respect to this clone: The sample carries other DNA sequences with the same CDR3. V gene TRBV5-1 combines with J gene TRBJ1-5, with D possibly being TRBD1 (6 bases). Germline CDR1 reads SGHRS; CDR2 reads YFSETQ. This CDR3 is built from 13 residues. Trimming took off 0 bases at V and 7 bases at J, with 8 bases between the two ends. The CDR3 DNA sequence: TGCGCCAGCAGCTTGGAGGGGGGGCAGCCCCAGCATTTT. It codes for CASSLEGGQPQHF. The whole variable domain, filled in from reference TRBV5-1 and TRBJ1-5, reads KAGVTQTPRYLIKTRGQQVTLSCSPISGHRSVSWYQQTPGQGLQFLFEYFSETQRNKGNFPGRFSGRQFSNSRSEMNVSTLELGDSALYLCASSLEGGQPQHFGDGTRLSIL.

The V gene is TRBV4-1, the J gene TRBJ2-1, with D tentatively TRBD1 (7 bases). CDR1 and CDR2 (germline): MGHRA, YSYEKL. V was trimmed by 0 bases and J by 3 bases, leaving 12 bases between them. This CDR3 is built from 16 residues. The CDR3 sequence is CASSQEEGAGYNEQFF. CDR3 nucleotide sequence: TGCGCCAGCAGCCAAGAGGAGGGGGCCGGCTACAATGAGCAGTTCTTC.